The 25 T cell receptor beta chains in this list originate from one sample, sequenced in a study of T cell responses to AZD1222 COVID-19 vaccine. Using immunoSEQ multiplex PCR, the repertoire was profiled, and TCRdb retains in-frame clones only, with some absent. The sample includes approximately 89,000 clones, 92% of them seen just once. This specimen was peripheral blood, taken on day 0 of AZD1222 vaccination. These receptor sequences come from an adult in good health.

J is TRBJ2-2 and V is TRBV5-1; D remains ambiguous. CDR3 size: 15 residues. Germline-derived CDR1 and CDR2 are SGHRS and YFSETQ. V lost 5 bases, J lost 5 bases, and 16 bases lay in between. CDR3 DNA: TGCGCCAGCAGTATCCCATCCTTGGGGACCGGGGAGCTGTTTTTT. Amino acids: CASSIPSLGTGELFF.

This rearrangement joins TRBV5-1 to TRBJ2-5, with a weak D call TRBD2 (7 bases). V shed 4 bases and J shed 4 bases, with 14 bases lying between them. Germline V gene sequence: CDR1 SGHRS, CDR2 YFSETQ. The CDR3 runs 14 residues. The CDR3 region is CASSVGGASETQYF. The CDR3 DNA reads TGCGCCAGCAGCGTGGGGGGGGCTTCAGAGACCCAGTACTTC.

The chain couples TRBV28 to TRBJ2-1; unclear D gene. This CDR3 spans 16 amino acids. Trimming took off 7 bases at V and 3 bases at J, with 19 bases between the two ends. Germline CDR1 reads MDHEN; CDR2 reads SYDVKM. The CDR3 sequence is CASTFHGSIHYNEQFF. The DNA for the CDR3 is TGTGCCAGCACTTTCCACGGTTCCATCCACTACAATGAGCAGTTCTTC.

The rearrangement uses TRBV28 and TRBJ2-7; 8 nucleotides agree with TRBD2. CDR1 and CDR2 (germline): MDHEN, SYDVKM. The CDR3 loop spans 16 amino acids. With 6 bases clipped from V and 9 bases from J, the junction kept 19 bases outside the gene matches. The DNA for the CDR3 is TGTGCCAGCAGCCTCCTCCGGACGGGGGGGACTTTGGTGCAGTACTTC. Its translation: CASSLLRTGGTLVQYF.

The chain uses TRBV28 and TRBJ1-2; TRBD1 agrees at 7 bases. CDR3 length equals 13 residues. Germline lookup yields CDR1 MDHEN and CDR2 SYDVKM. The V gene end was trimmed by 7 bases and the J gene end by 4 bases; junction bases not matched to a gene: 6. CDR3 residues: CASTLGQVYGYTF. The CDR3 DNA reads TGTGCCAGCACCCTCGGACAGGTCTATGGCTACACCTTC.

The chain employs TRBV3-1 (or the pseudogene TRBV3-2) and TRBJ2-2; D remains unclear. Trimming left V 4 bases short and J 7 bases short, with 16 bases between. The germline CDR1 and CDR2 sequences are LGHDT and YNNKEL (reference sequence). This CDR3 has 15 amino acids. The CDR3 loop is CASSRTPGPVGELFF. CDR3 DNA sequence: TGTGCCAGCAGCCGCACTCCGGGCCCGGTCGGGGAGCTGTTTTTT.

CDR3 protein: CASSYRPGEALGSNQPQHF. CDR3 DNA sequence: TGTGCCAGCAGTTACCGGCCAGGGGAAGCCCTGGGTAGCAATCAGCCCCAGCATTTT. The rearrangement uses TRBV6-2 or TRBV6-3 and TRBJ1-5; possibly TRBD1 for D (6 bases). Between the trimmed V and J ends, which lost 2 bases and 0 bases, there was a span of 20 bases. The CDR3 consists of 19 residues. Looked up from germline, CDR1 is MNHEY and CDR2 is SVGEGT.

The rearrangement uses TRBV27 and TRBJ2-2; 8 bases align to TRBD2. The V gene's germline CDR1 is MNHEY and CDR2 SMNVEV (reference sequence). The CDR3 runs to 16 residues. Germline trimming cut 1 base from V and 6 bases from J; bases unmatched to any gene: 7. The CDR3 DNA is TGTGCCAGCAGTTTATGGCGGGGGGCTAAGGCCGGGGAGCTGTTTTTT. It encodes CASSLWRGAKAGELFF.

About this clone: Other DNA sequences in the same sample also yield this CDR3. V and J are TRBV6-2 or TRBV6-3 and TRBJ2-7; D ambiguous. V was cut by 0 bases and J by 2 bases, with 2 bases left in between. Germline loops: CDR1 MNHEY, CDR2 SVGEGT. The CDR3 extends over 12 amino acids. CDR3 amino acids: CASSYSPYEQYF. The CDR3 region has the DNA TGTGCCAGCAGTTACTCACCCTACGAGCAGTACTTC.

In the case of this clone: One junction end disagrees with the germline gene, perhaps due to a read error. CDR3 nucleotide sequence: TGTGCTAGCAGCTTAAGCGGGATAAGCACAGATACGCAGTATTTT. Protein: CASSLSGISTDTQYF. The rearrangement joins TRBV7-7 to TRBJ2-3; 7 positions match TRBD2. This CDR3 region has 15 residues. The germline V gene encodes CDR1 SSHAT and CDR2 FNYEAQ (reference sequence). The full variable domain, in which reference TRBV7-7 and TRBJ2-3 provide the parts outside the CDR3, is GAGVSQSPRYKVTKRGQDVTLRCDPISSHATLYWYQQALGQGPEFLTYFNYEAQPDKSGLPSDRFSAERPEGSISTLTIQRTEQRDSAMYRCASSLSGISTDTQYFGPGTRLTVL.

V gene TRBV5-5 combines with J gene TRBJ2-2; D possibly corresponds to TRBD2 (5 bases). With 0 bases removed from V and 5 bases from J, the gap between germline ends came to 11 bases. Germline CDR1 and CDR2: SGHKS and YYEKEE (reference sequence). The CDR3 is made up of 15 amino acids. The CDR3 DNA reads TGTGCCAGCAGCTTGGCGGTCCCGGGGACCGGGGAGCTGTTTTTT. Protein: CASSLAVPGTGELFF. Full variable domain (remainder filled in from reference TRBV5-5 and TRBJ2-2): DAGVTQSPTHLIKTRGQQVTLRCSPISGHKSVSWYQQVLGQGPQFIFQYYEKEERGRGNFPDRFSARQFPNYSSELNVNALLLGDSALYLCASSLAVPGTGELFFGEGSRLTVL.

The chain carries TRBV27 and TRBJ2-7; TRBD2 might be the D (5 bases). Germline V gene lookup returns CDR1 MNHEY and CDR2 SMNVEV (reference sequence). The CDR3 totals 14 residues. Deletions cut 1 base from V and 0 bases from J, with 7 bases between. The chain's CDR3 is CASSLYGVSYEQYF. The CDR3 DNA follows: TGTGCCAGCAGTTTATACGGGGTCTCCTACGAGCAGTACTTC.

CDR3: CASSRPSGNTIYF. The CDR3 DNA follows: TGTGCCAGCAGCCGTCCCTCTGGAAACACCATATATTTT. This rearrangement joins TRBV9 to TRBJ1-3; no clear D. This CDR3 comprises 13 residues. Germline V gene sequence: CDR1 SGDLS, CDR2 YYNGEE. The ends were cut back, 4 bases at V and 0 bases at J, with 5 bases in the middle.

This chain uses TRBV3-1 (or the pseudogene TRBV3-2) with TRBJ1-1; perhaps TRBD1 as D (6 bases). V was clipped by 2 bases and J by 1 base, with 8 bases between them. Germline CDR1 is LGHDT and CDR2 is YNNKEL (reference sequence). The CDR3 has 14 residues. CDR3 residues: CASSQRQANTEAFF. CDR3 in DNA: TGTGCCAGCAGCCAAAGACAGGCGAACACTGAAGCTTTCTTT.

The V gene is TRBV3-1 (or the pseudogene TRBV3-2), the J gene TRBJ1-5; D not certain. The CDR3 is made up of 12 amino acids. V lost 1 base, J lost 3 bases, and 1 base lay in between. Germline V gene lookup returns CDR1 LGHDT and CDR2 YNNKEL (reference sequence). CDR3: CASSQVNQPQHF. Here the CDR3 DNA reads TGTGCCAGCAGCCAAGTCAATCAGCCCCAGCATTTT.

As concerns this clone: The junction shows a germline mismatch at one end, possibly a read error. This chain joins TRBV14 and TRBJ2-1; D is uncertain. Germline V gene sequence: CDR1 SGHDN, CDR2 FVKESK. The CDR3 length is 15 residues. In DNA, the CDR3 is TGTGCCAGCAGCCCCTTTGGCAGAAATTACAATGGGCAGTTCTTC. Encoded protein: CASSPFGRNYNGQFF.

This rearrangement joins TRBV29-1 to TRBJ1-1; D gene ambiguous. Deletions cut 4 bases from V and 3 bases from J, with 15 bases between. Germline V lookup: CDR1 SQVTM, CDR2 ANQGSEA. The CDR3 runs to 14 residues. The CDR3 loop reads CSVGGGLRDTEAFF. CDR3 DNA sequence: TGCAGCGTTGGGGGAGGTCTGAGAGACACTGAAGCTTTCTTT.

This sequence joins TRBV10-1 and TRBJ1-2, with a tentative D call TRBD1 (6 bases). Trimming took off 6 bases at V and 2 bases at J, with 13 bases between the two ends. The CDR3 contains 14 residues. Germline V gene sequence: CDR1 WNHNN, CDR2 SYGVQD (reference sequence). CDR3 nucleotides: TGCGCCAGCAGCCCACAGGGAGTGAACTATGGCTACACCTTC. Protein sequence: CASSPQGVNYGYTF.

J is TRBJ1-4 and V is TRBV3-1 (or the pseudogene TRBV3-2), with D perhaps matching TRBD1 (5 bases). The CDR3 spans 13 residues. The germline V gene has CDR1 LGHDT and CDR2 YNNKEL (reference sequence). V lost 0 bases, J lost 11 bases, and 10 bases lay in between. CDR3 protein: CASSQDQEGKLFF. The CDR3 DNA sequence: TGTGCCAGCAGCCAAGATCAAGAGGGGAAACTGTTTTTT.

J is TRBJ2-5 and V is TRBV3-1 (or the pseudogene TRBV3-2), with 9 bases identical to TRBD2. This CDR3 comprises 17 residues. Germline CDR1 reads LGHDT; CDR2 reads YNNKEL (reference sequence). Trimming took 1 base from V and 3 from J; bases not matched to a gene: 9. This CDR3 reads CASSQGGSRLAEETQYF. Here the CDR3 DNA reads TGTGCCAGCAGCCAAGGCGGCTCCCGACTAGCGGAAGAGACCCAGTACTTC.

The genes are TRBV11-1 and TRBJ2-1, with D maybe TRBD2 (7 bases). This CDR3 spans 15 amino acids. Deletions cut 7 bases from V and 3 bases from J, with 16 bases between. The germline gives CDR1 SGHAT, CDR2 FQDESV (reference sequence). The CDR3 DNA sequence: TGTGCCAGCAAGGGGGAGACGGGAGGCTACAATGAGCAGTTCTTC. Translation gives CASKGETGGYNEQFF. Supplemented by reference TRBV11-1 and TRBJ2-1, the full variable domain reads EAEVAQSPRYKITEKSQAVAFWCDPISGHATLYWYRQILGQGPELLVQFQDESVVDDSQLPKDRFSAERLKGVDSTLKIQPAELGDSAMYLCASKGETGGYNEQFFGPGTRLTVL.

The CDR3 loop reads CASSQGPRTSGPTGQYF. CDR3 bases: TGCGCCAGCAGCCAAGGCCCCAGGACTAGCGGGCCAACCGGGCAGTACTTC. This chain links TRBV4-1 with TRBJ2-7; 11 positions match TRBD2. The CDR3 sequence is 17 residues long. Germline values: CDR1 MGHRA, CDR2 YSYEKL. V was clipped by 1 base and J by 9 bases; unmatched bases: 14.

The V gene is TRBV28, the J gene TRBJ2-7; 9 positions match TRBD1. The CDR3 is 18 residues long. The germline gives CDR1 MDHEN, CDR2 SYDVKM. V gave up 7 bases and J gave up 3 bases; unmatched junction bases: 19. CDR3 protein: CASTPGLFISGQGYEQYF. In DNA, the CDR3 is TGTGCCAGCACCCCCGGCCTATTTATTTCGGGACAGGGCTACGAGCAGTACTTC.

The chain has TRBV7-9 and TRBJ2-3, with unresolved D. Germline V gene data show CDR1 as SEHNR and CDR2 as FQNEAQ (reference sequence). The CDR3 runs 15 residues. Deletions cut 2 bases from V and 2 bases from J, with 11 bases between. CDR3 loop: CASSLIPLPTDTQYF. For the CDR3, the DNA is TGTGCCAGCAGCTTAATCCCCCTACCCACAGATACGCAGTATTTT.

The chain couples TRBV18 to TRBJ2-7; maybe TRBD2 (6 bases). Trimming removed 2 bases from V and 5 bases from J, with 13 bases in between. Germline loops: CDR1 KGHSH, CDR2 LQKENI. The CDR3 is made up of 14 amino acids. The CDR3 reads CASSPESRGHEQYF. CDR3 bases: TGTGCCAGCTCACCAGAATCGCGGGGCCACGAGCAGTACTTC.